These 25 T cell receptor beta chains originate from one sample sequenced in a study of blood T cell repertoires in COVID-19. Data came from immunoSEQ multiplex PCR; TCRdb stores just in-frame clones and leaves some out. The sample lists tens of thousands of clones, almost 90% seen once, with roughly an eighth in the top ten. Sequences were obtained from peripheral blood. All receptors come from a human donor in a cohort sampled during active COVID-19.

This rearrangement joins TRBV19 to TRBJ2-1; TRBD1 aligns across 8 bases. With 2 bases clipped from V and 12 bases from J, the junction kept 6 bases outside the gene matches. CDR1 is LNHDA and CDR2 is SQIVND in the germline V gene (reference sequence). The CDR3 runs 13 residues. The CDR3 nucleotides read TGTGCCAGTAGTATAACGGGACAGGTGGGGCAGTTCTTC. It codes for CASSITGQVGQFF.

This clone showed up just once. This sequence joins TRBV6-5 and TRBJ1-2; the D gene is possibly TRBD1 (6 bases). Germline loops: CDR1 MNHEY, CDR2 SVGAGI. This CDR3 contains 15 residues. Trimming shortened V by 9 bases and J by 0 bases, and 17 bases separated the two germline ends. CDR3 in DNA: TGTGCCAGTGCCTGGACAGCGAAGACTAACTATGGCTACACCTTC. Its translation: CASAWTAKTNYGYTF.

This sequence joins TRBV30 and TRBJ1-2, with D possibly being TRBD1 (5 bases). The CDR3 is 14 residues long. Germline V gene data show CDR1 as GTSNPN and CDR2 as SVGIG (reference sequence). V lost 8 bases and J lost 1, with 17 bases in between. CDR3 sequence (DNA): TGTGCCCTGAGCGACAGAACGTTTAACTATGGCTACACCTTC. It codes for CALSDRTFNYGYTF.

This clone turned up a few times. The chain uses TRBV4-2 and TRBJ1-5; 8 nucleotides agree with TRBD1. CDR1 LGHNA and CDR2 YNFKEQ come from the germline V gene. V gave up 1 base and J gave up 6 bases; unmatched junction bases: 8. CDR3 length equals 16 residues. CDR3 region: CASSQAKDRGIQPQHF. The DNA of the CDR3 is TGTGCCAGCAGCCAAGCCAAAGACAGGGGTATTCAGCCCCAGCATTTT.

The V gene is TRBV19, the J gene TRBJ2-1; TRBD2 aligns across 12 bases. Germline lookup yields CDR1 LNHDA and CDR2 SQIVND (reference sequence). The CDR3 is 19 residues long. J lost 1 base, V lost 2 bases, and 9 bases had no gene match. The CDR3 reads CASSITSGGLGYSYNEQFF. The CDR3 region has the DNA TGTGCCAGTAGTATAACTAGCGGGGGGCTAGGTTATTCCTACAATGAGCAGTTCTTC.

This chain uses TRBV5-6 with TRBJ2-5, with TRBD1 identical over 10 bases. The CDR3 is made up of 17 amino acids. With V trimmed by 4 bases and J by 5 bases, 14 bases remained unmatched. Germline V gene data show CDR1 as SGHDT and CDR2 as YYEEEE. For the CDR3, the DNA is TGTGCCAGCAGCCGCTCTCTCTCCGACAGGGGGCTTGAGACCCAGTACTTC. Amino acids: CASSRSLSDRGLETQYF.

The rearrangement links TRBV3-1 (or the pseudogene TRBV3-2) to TRBJ1-1; D call uncertain. Germline V gene data show CDR1 as LGHDT and CDR2 as YNNKEL (reference sequence). Trimming stripped 1 base from V and 1 base from J, with 13 bases between. The CDR3 sequence is 16 residues long. Here the CDR3 DNA reads TGTGCCAGCAGCCAAGCGGAGTCCCTACGGAACACTGAAGCTTTCTTT. Amino acids: CASSQAESLRNTEAFF.

V gene TRBV12-3 or TRBV12-4 combines with J gene TRBJ1-2, with unresolved D. This CDR3 region has 12 residues. The ends were cut back, 7 bases at V and 8 bases at J, with 14 bases in the middle. The CDR3 here is CASTRLALGYTF. CDR3 sequence (DNA): TGTGCCAGCACCCGATTGGCCTTGGGCTACACCTTC.

This chain links TRBV18 with TRBJ1-1, with D maybe TRBD1 (6 bases). This CDR3 is built from 15 residues. V was cut by 2 bases and J by 4 bases, with 14 bases left in between. The germline CDR1 and CDR2 sequences are KGHSH and LQKENI. The DNA of the CDR3 is TGTGCCAGCTCACCAAACAGGGAATATGGCACTGAAGCTTTCTTT. Protein sequence: CASSPNREYGTEAFF.

The rearrangement links TRBV30 to TRBJ1-5; 7 bases are a match to TRBD1. CDR1 is GTSNPN, CDR2 SVGIG, per germline (reference sequence). The CDR3 has 13 amino acids. Germline trimming cut 1 base from V and 4 bases from J; bases unmatched to any gene: 1. This chain's CDR3 is CAWSATGNQPQHF. The CDR3 nucleotides are TGTGCCTGGAGTGCGACAGGGAATCAGCCCCAGCATTTT.

The chain recombines TRBV3-1 (or the pseudogene TRBV3-2) with TRBJ2-5; a weak D match, TRBD2 (5 bases). Trimming stripped 4 bases from V and 5 bases from J, with 17 bases between. The CDR3 covers 15 residues. Germline V CDR1 and CDR2: LGHDT, YNNKEL (reference sequence). The CDR3 sequence: CASSPPGEGWETQYF. In DNA form, the CDR3 reads TGTGCCAGCAGCCCCCCAGGTGAGGGCTGGGAGACCCAGTACTTC.

The table lists this clone with a count of one. The chain employs TRBV9 and TRBJ2-2; TRBD1 might be the D (6 bases). The germline V gene encodes CDR1 SGDLS and CDR2 YYNGEE. Deletions cut 3 bases from V and 6 bases from J, with 24 bases between. The CDR3 extends over 18 amino acids. This CDR3 is CASSAGGVDRARPGELFF. CDR3 in DNA: TGTGCCAGCAGCGCCGGTGGGGTGGACAGAGCCCGCCCCGGGGAGCTGTTTTTT.

V usage is TRBV7-2 and J usage is TRBJ1-5; D remains ambiguous. V shed 2 bases and J shed 2 bases, with 7 bases lying between them. Germline values: CDR1 SGHTA, CDR2 FQGNSA. The CDR3 spans 14 residues. The CDR3 is CASSLSTGNQPQHF. The CDR3 nucleotides are TGTGCCAGCAGCTTAAGCACCGGCAATCAGCCCCAGCATTTT. Based on the CDR3 plus reference TRBV7-2 and TRBJ1-5, the full variable domain is GAGVSQSPSNKVTEKGKDVELRCDPISGHTALYWYRQSLGQGLEFLIYFQGNSAPDKSGLPSDRFSAERTGGSVSTLTIQRTQQEDSAVYLCASSLSTGNQPQHFGDGTRLSIL.

The rearrangement joins TRBV27 to TRBJ2-2, with TRBD1 as a possible D gene (5 bases). Germline V gene lookup returns CDR1 MNHEY and CDR2 SMNVEV (reference sequence). V was shortened by 6 bases and J by 4 bases, with 15 bases between the two germline ends. This CDR3 is built from 15 residues. CDR3: CASSQGQTSTGELFF. CDR3 bases: TGTGCCAGCAGCCAGGGCCAGACCTCCACCGGGGAGCTGTTTTTT.

The chain couples TRBV27 to TRBJ1-1; 7 positions match TRBD1. Germline V lookup: CDR1 MNHEY, CDR2 SMNVEV (reference sequence). V dropped 5 bases and J dropped 6; count of bases not matched to a gene: 21. The length of the CDR3 is 18 residues. Here the CDR3 reads CASSLMTGSLNKRAEAFF. CDR3 bases: TGTGCCAGCAGTCTGATGACAGGGAGTCTGAATAAACGCGCTGAAGCTTTCTTT.

This chain connects TRBV29-1 to TRBJ1-5, with 7 bases matching TRBD1. The CDR3 loop spans 13 amino acids. Germline CDR1 SQVTM, CDR2 ANQGSEA. The ends lost 6 bases at V and 3 bases at J; junction bases unmatched: 5. The chain's CDR3 is CSVGDSYNQPQHF. The DNA of the CDR3 is TGCAGCGTGGGGGACAGCTACAATCAGCCCCAGCATTTT.

The rearrangement joins TRBV5-8 to TRBJ1-2; D may be TRBD1 (5 bases). Looked up from germline, CDR1 is SGHTS and CDR2 is YDEGEE. V was clipped by 4 bases and J by 2 bases, with 15 bases between them. The CDR3 consists of 15 residues. For the CDR3, the DNA is TGTGCCAGCAGCCTAGGGGCAGGGTGGAACTATGGCTACACCTTC. It yields the protein CASSLGAGWNYGYTF.

Only a few counts were recorded for this clone. The chain couples TRBV7-2 to TRBJ2-7; possibly TRBD2 for D (5 bases). The CDR3 length is 14 residues. V dropped 2 bases and J dropped 7 bases, with 15 bases sitting between them. The germline V gene has CDR1 SGHTA and CDR2 FQGNSA. CDR3 residues: CASSLFGFRGEQYF. The CDR3, as DNA: TGTGCCAGCAGCTTATTTGGATTTCGGGGTGAGCAGTACTTC. Full variable domain (outside the CDR3, taken from reference TRBV7-2 and TRBJ2-7): GAGVSQSPSNKVTEKGKDVELRCDPISGHTALYWYRQSLGQGLEFLIYFQGNSAPDKSGLPSDRFSAERTGGSVSTLTIQRTQQEDSAVYLCASSLFGFRGEQYFGPGTRLTVT.

The chain's CDR3 is CASSPWDRLDRLNTEAFF. DNA for the CDR3: TGTGCCAGCTCACCTTGGGACAGACTTGATAGATTGAACACTGAAGCTTTCTTT. The chain uses TRBV18 and TRBJ1-1; 7 bases map to TRBD1. J lost 0 bases, V lost 3 bases, and 13 bases had no gene match. The CDR3 is 18 amino acids. Germline V gene data show CDR1 as KGHSH and CDR2 as LQKENI.

This rearrangement joins TRBV7-2 to TRBJ2-1; TRBD2 agrees at 8 bases. V was clipped by 8 bases and J by 2 bases; unmatched bases: 2. The germline gives CDR1 SGHTA, CDR2 FQGNSA. The CDR3 is 13 amino acids. The CDR3 nucleotides read TGTGCCAGCGAACTAGCGGCCTACAATGAGCAGTTCTTC. It is translated as CASELAAYNEQFF.

This chain uses TRBV30 with TRBJ2-2; possibly TRBD2 for D (7 bases). V dropped 2 bases and J dropped 3 bases, with 10 bases sitting between them. CDR3 size: 14 residues. Germline lookup yields CDR1 GTSNPN and CDR2 SVGIG (reference sequence). CDR3 sequence (DNA): TGTGCCTGGAGTCAAGGGGGGGACACCGGGGAGCTGTTTTTT. The encoded protein is CAWSQGGDTGELFF.

The chain joins TRBV7-2 to TRBJ1-6; no definite D call. CDR3 length equals 15 residues. Germline loops: CDR1 SGHTA, CDR2 FQGNSA. The germline V and J ends were trimmed by 2 bases and 5 bases, with 10 bases remaining between them. The CDR3 loop reads CASSLRGTDNSPLHF. Here the CDR3 DNA reads TGTGCCAGCAGCTTACGGGGTACAGATAATTCACCCCTCCACTTT. Full variable domain (missing parts from reference TRBV7-2 and TRBJ1-6): GAGVSQSPSNKVTEKGKDVELRCDPISGHTALYWYRQSLGQGLEFLIYFQGNSAPDKSGLPSDRFSAERTGGSVSTLTIQRTQQEDSAVYLCASSLRGTDNSPLHFGNGTRLTVT.

This clone was observed a single time. The chain combines TRBV9 with TRBJ1-1, with D unresolved. V was pared by 0 bases and J by 10 bases, with 16 bases between. Germline CDR1 is SGDLS and CDR2 is YYNGEE. The length of the CDR3 is 14 residues. The CDR3 region is CASSVVPADGVAFF. DNA of the CDR3: TGTGCCAGCAGCGTAGTCCCGGCCGACGGGGTAGCTTTCTTT.

V usage is TRBV4-1 and J usage is TRBJ1-6; D remains ambiguous. Deletions cut 0 bases from V and 9 bases from J, with 6 bases between. Germline lookup yields CDR1 MGHRA and CDR2 YSYEKL. This CDR3 region has 13 residues. DNA for the CDR3: TGCGCCAGCAGCCAAGATGAGGCTTCACCCCTCCACTTT. This gives the protein CASSQDEASPLHF.

The V and J genes are TRBV2 and TRBJ1-5, with 10 bases aligning to TRBD1. Germline CDR1 and CDR2: SNHLY and FYNNEI. This CDR3 comprises 15 residues. V was clipped by 4 bases and J by 6 bases; unmatched bases: 6. The CDR3 is CASSGQGAPAQPQHF. The DNA of the CDR3 is TGTGCCAGCAGTGGACAGGGGGCGCCGGCTCAGCCCCAGCATTTT.